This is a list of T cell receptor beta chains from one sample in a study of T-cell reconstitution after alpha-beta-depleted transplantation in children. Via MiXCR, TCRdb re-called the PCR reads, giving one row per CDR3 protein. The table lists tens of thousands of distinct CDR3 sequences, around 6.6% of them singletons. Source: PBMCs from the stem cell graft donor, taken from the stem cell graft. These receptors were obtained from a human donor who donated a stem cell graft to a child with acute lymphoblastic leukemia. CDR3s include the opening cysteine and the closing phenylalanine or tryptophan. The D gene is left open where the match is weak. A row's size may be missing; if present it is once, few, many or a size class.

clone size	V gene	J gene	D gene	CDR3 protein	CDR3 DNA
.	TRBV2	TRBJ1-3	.	CASSEGAFIPSSGNTIYF	TGTGCCAGCAGTGAGGGGGCATTCATTCCGAGCTCTGGAAACACCATATATTTT
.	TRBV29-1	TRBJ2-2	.	CSVDSANTGELFF	TGCAGCGTTGACTCAGCGAACACCGGGGAGCTGTTTTTT
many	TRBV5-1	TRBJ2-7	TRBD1	CASSLDRGVNEQYF	TGCGCCAGCAGCTTGGACAGGGGGGTCAACGAGCAGTACTTC
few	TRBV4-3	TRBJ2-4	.	CASSLEGGSKNIQYF	TGCGCCAGCAGCCTCGAAGGTGGATCCAAAAACATTCAGTACTTC
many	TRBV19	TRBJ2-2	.	CASTATGELFF	TGTGCCAGTACGGCCACCGGGGAGCTGTTTTTT
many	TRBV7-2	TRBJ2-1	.	CASSLSSGSYNEQFF	TGTGCCAGCAGCTTATCGAGCGGCTCCTACAATGAGCAGTTCTTC
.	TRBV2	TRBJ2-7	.	CASLTGPGGEQYF	TGTGCCAGCCTGACAGGCCCGGGGGGCGAGCAGTACTTC
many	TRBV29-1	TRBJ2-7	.	CSVAGTNYEQYF	TGCAGCGTTGCCGGCACCAACTACGAGCAGTACTTC
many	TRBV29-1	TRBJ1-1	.	CSVEVMNTEAFF	TGCAGCGTTGAGGTTATGAACACTGAAGCTTTCTTT
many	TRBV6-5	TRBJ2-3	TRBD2	CASIKNKAGLASTDTQYF	TGTGCCAGCATAAAGAATAAGGCCGGACTAGCTAGCACAGATACGCAGTATTTT
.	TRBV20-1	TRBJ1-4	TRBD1	CSGQGALATNEKLFF	TGCAGTGGTCAGGGGGCGCTCGCAACTAATGAAAAACTGTTTTTT
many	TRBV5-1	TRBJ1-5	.	CASSLDPGGNQPQHF	TGCGCCAGCAGCTTGGACCCAGGGGGCAATCAGCCCCAGCATTTT
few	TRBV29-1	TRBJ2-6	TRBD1	CSVGQGAGGANVLTF	TGCAGCGTGGGACAGGGGGCAGGTGGGGCCAACGTCCTGACTTTC